The 32 T cell receptor beta chains below come from one sample, sequenced in a study of blood T cell repertoires in COVID-19. Repertoires were generated with immunoSEQ multiplex PCR, while TCRdb's copy carries only in-frame clones and drops some. The sample lists fewer than 200,000 clones; about 79% were seen once. The sequencing input was PBMCs or T cells enriched from blood (not recorded which). These TCRs come from a man between 45 and 60 years old who had recovered from COVID-19.

This chain uses TRBV7-3 with TRBJ2-1; no firm D call. Germline CDR1 and CDR2: SGHTA and FQGTGA. V lost 1 base and J lost 0, with 7 bases in between. The length of the CDR3 is 15 residues. The CDR3 protein is CASSLMPSSYNEQFF. The CDR3 bases are TGTGCCAGCAGCTTAATGCCCAGCTCCTACAATGAGCAGTTCTTC.

Here the CDR3 reads CASSYTDLRGSQPQHF. The DNA for the CDR3 is TGTGCCAGCAGCTACACAGATCTAAGGGGGAGTCAGCCCCAGCATTTT. The rearrangement uses TRBV7-2 and TRBJ1-5, with D perhaps matching TRBD1 (6 bases). V gave up 4 bases and J gave up 6 bases, with 19 bases separating them. The CDR3 sequence is 16 residues long. Germline V lookup: CDR1 SGHTA, CDR2 FQGNSA. Variable domain in full (rest from reference TRBV7-2 and TRBJ1-5): GAGVSQSPSNKVTEKGKDVELRCDPISGHTALYWYRQSLGQGLEFLIYFQGNSAPDKSGLPSDRFSAERTGGSVSTLTIQRTQQEDSAVYLCASSYTDLRGSQPQHFGDGTRLSIL.

The rearrangement links TRBV12-3 or TRBV12-4 to TRBJ2-5; D might be TRBD1 (6 bases). The CDR3 is 13 amino acids. V gave up 6 bases and J gave up 1 base, with 9 bases separating them. DNA of the CDR3: TGTGCCAGCAGCAGGACAGTCCAAGAGACCCAGTACTTC. Translation gives CASSRTVQETQYF.

The chain employs TRBV19 and TRBJ1-2; TRBD1 is a possible D gene (5 bases). Germline CDR1 reads LNHDA; CDR2 reads SQIVND (reference sequence). V gave up 10 bases and J gave up 3 bases, with 24 bases separating them. The CDR3 runs 16 residues. The CDR3 sequence: CATQPRAGRIDYGYTF. In nucleotides, the CDR3 is TGTGCCACCCAACCCAGGGCCGGGCGTATTGACTATGGCTACACCTTC.

The chain is built from TRBV3-1 (or the pseudogene TRBV3-2) and TRBJ1-3; 8 nucleotides align to TRBD1. The CDR3 extends over 15 amino acids. Germline V gives CDR1 LGHDT, CDR2 YNNKEL (reference sequence). Trimming took 1 base from V and 4 from J; bases not matched to a gene: 3. In nucleotides, the CDR3 is TGTGCCAGCAGCCAAGCAGGGGACAGGGGAAACACCATATATTTT. Translation: CASSQAGDRGNTIYF.

J is TRBJ2-3 and V is TRBV30; 11 bases line up with TRBD1. The CDR3 extends over 15 amino acids. V trimming: 2 bases; J trimming: 7 bases; junction bases outside the gene matches: 8. Germline values: CDR1 GTSNPN, CDR2 SVGIG (reference sequence). The CDR3 loop is CAWSSLGTGGNTQYF. CDR3 DNA sequence: TGTGCCTGGAGTAGCCTCGGGACAGGGGGAAATACGCAGTATTTT.

The chain uses TRBV6-2 or TRBV6-3 and TRBJ1-2; D remains unclear. Between the trimmed V and J ends, which lost 3 bases and 4 bases, there was a span of 9 bases. Germline V gene lookup returns CDR1 MNHEY and CDR2 SVGEGT. The CDR3 is made up of 13 amino acids. This CDR3 is CASSYNILYGYTF. CDR3 DNA sequence: TGTGCCAGCAGTTATAACATCCTCTATGGCTACACCTTC.

The rearrangement joins TRBV25-1 to TRBJ2-3; 8 bases match TRBD1. Germline trimming cut 4 bases from V and 5 bases from J; bases unmatched to any gene: 5. CDR3 length equals 14 residues. From germline, CDR1 is MGHDK and CDR2 SYGVNS. The DNA for the CDR3 is TGTGCCAGCAGTGCCAGGGGGCATGGAGATACGCAGTATTTT. It is translated as CASSARGHGDTQYF.

The V call is TRBV6-5, the J call TRBJ1-2; D is undetermined. Germline V gives CDR1 MNHEY, CDR2 SVGAGI. The CDR3 sequence is 13 residues long. With 4 bases removed from V and 3 bases from J, the gap between germline ends came to 9 bases. CDR3 sequence: CASSLQEDYGYTF. DNA for the CDR3: TGTGCCAGCAGTTTGCAGGAGGACTATGGCTACACCTTC.

The J gene is TRBJ2-3, the V gene TRBV18; perhaps TRBD2 as D (5 bases). This CDR3 is 13 amino acids long. Trimming removed 2 bases from V and 4 bases from J, with 7 bases in between. The V gene's germline CDR1 is KGHSH and CDR2 LQKENI. The CDR3 coding sequence is TGTGCCAGCTCACCAACGAGGGCAGATACGCAGTATTTT. Residues: CASSPTRADTQYF.

The genes are TRBV14 and TRBJ2-2; unclear D gene. The CDR3 runs to 13 residues. Germline V lookup: CDR1 SGHDN, CDR2 FVKESK. V was trimmed by 7 bases and J by 6 bases, leaving 12 bases between them. The CDR3 here is CASNLNPAGELFF. CDR3 coding DNA: TGTGCCAGCAACCTTAATCCGGCCGGGGAGCTGTTTTTT.

V gene TRBV27 combines with J gene TRBJ2-7, with D uncertain. This CDR3 comprises 12 residues. Germline assignment: CDR1 MNHEY and CDR2 SMNVEV (reference sequence). V gave up 5 bases and J gave up 6 bases, with 11 bases separating them. The CDR3 DNA reads as TGTGCCAGCAGTCCCAACCGGGTCGAGCAGTACTTC. It encodes CASSPNRVEQYF.

The genes are TRBV7-2 and TRBJ1-5; tentative D call: TRBD1 (6 bases). The CDR3 covers 14 residues. V was cut by 7 bases and J by 0 bases, with 10 bases left in between. Germline values: CDR1 SGHTA, CDR2 FQGNSA. CDR3 in amino acids: CASNPQGSNQPQHF. The CDR3 nucleotides are TGTGCCAGCAACCCACAGGGTAGCAATCAGCCCCAGCATTTT.

This clone was seen more than once but under ten times. This chain connects TRBV3-1 (or the pseudogene TRBV3-2) to TRBJ2-7; D possibly corresponds to TRBD1 (6 bases). V lost 2 bases and J lost 3, with 14 bases in between. From germline, CDR1 is LGHDT and CDR2 YNNKEL (reference sequence). This CDR3 spans 15 amino acids. CDR3 region: CASSQSEGEFYEQYF. CDR3 coding DNA: TGTGCCAGCAGCCAAAGTGAGGGGGAATTCTACGAGCAGTACTTC.

V usage is TRBV7-2 and J usage is TRBJ2-3; D is unclear. Trimming took 2 bases from V and 3 from J, leaving 6 bases between them. CDR3 size: 13 residues. Per the germline V gene, CDR1 is SGHTA and CDR2 is FQGNSA. The CDR3 region is CASSLYETDTQYF. CDR3 in DNA: TGTGCCAGCAGCTTATACGAGACAGATACGCAGTATTTT.

This clone showed up just once. V and J are TRBV15 and TRBJ1-3; D gene ambiguous. Germline V gives CDR1 LNHNV, CDR2 YYDKDF (reference sequence). Trimming removed 1 base from V and 1 base from J, with 8 bases in between. The CDR3 length is 15 residues. DNA for the CDR3: TGTGCCACCAGCAGAGCCGGGATTTCTGGAAACACCATATATTTT. Translating it yields CATSRAGISGNTIYF.

The chain has TRBV7-9 and TRBJ1-4, with TRBD1 matching over 7 bases. Germline-derived CDR1 and CDR2 are SEHNR and FQNEAQ (reference sequence). The CDR3 consists of 14 residues. The V segment lost 3 bases and the J segment 5 bases; nucleotides outside the gene matches: 3. This CDR3 reads CASSLGTVNEKLFF. Written as DNA, the CDR3 is TGTGCCAGCAGCTTGGGGACAGTCAATGAAAAACTGTTTTTT. The entire variable domain, with the rest obtained from reference TRBV7-9 and TRBJ1-4, is as follows: DTGVSQNPRHKITKRGQNVTFRCDPISEHNRLYWYRQTLGQGPEFLTYFQNEAQLEKSRLLSDRFSAERPKGSFSTLEIQRTEQGDSAMYLCASSLGTVNEKLFFGSGTQLSVL.

The chain couples TRBV7-9 to TRBJ1-4, with D maybe TRBD1 (5 bases). Germline V CDR1 and CDR2: SEHNR, FQNEAQ (reference sequence). The CDR3 totals 15 residues. V gave up 0 bases and J gave up 11 bases, with 16 bases separating them. CDR3 region: CASSLADSTALKLFF. The CDR3 coding sequence is TGTGCCAGCAGCTTAGCAGACAGCACGGCCCTTAAACTGTTTTTT.

The V gene is TRBV9, the J gene TRBJ2-7, with unresolved D. From germline, CDR1 is SGDLS and CDR2 YYNGEE. The CDR3 contains 14 residues. V was trimmed by 0 bases and J by 3 bases, leaving 10 bases between them. CDR3 DNA sequence: TGTGCCAGCAGCGTAGCGGCGGCAGACTACGAGCAGTACTTC. This gives the protein CASSVAAADYEQYF.

V gene TRBV6-2 or TRBV6-3 combines with J gene TRBJ2-1, with a tentative D call TRBD2 (5 bases). The CDR3 has 14 residues. The germline V gene encodes CDR1 MNHEY and CDR2 SVGEGT. Trimming took 2 bases from V and 6 from J, leaving 11 bases between them. In DNA form, the CDR3 reads TGTGCCAGCAGTTACATACTAGGTCTCAATGAGCAGTTCTTC. It is translated as CASSYILGLNEQFF.

This clone came up a few times. Other DNA sequences in the sample encode the same CDR3. V and J are TRBV5-1 and TRBJ1-1, with 9 bases aligning to TRBD1. The CDR3 is made up of 14 amino acids. Unmatched junction bases numbered 0, after V lost 2 bases and J lost 1 base. The germline CDR1 and CDR2 sequences are SGHRS and YFSETQ. The CDR3 DNA reads TGCGCCAGCAGCTTACAGGGGGCGAACACTGAAGCTTTCTTT. Residues: CASSLQGANTEAFF.

The chain employs TRBV7-8 and TRBJ2-1; 7 bases line up with TRBD2. The germline gives CDR1 SGHVS, CDR2 FQNEAQ. The CDR3 sequence is 15 residues long. J lost 4 bases, V lost 4 bases, and 7 bases had no gene match. CDR3 in amino acids: CASSSGEGSYNEQFF. CDR3 bases: TGTGCCAGCAGCTCCGGGGAGGGCTCATACAATGAGCAGTTCTTC.

The chain carries TRBV6-5 and TRBJ1-1, with D perhaps matching TRBD1 (6 bases). This CDR3 has 11 amino acids. V lost 5 bases and J 8 bases, leaving 9 bases between the germline ends. The V gene's germline CDR1 is MNHEY and CDR2 SVGAGI. The CDR3 DNA follows: TGTGCCAGCAGTCAAACAGGGGAAGCTTTCTTT. Residues: CASSQTGEAFF.

The genes are TRBV5-1 and TRBJ1-2; 10 positions match TRBD1. The CDR3 is 16 amino acids. The ends lost 0 bases at V and 8 bases at J; junction bases unmatched: 10. Per the germline V gene, CDR1 is SGHRS and CDR2 is YFSETQ. DNA for the CDR3: TGCGCCAGCAGCTTGGCTAGTCGGACAGGGGGAAAAGGCTACACCTTC. Its protein product is CASSLASRTGGKGYTF.

The chain uses TRBV5-1 and TRBJ2-3; TRBD2 matches 16 bases. After removal of 4 bases from V and 6 bases from J, the junction contained 17 bases not matched to a gene. Germline V lookup: CDR1 SGHRS, CDR2 YFSETQ. The CDR3 spans 20 residues. CDR3 loop: CASSRLTGTSGGASLDTQYF. The CDR3 coding sequence is TGCGCCAGCAGCAGATTAACCGGGACTAGCGGGGGGGCCTCGTTGGATACGCAGTATTTT.

The chain has TRBV18 and TRBJ2-1; 8 nucleotides match TRBD2. Germline CDR1 is KGHSH and CDR2 is LQKENI. The CDR3 is 15 amino acids. J was trimmed by 8 bases and V by 0 bases; bases with no gene match: 6. CDR3 residues: CASSPPSGAGHEQFF. CDR3 coding DNA: TGTGCCAGCTCACCACCTAGCGGGGCCGGCCATGAGCAGTTCTTC.

J is TRBJ2-3 and V is TRBV5-1; tentatively, D is TRBD2 (6 bases). The CDR3 is made up of 14 amino acids. Germline values: CDR1 SGHRS, CDR2 YFSETQ. Trimming stripped 3 bases from V and 3 bases from J, with 11 bases between. CDR3 protein: CASSSTRGTDTQYF. The CDR3 coding sequence is TGCGCCAGCAGCTCGACTAGGGGAACAGATACGCAGTATTTT. Full variable domain (remainder filled in from reference TRBV5-1 and TRBJ2-3): KAGVTQTPRYLIKTRGQQVTLSCSPISGHRSVSWYQQTPGQGLQFLFEYFSETQRNKGNFPGRFSGRQFSNSRSEMNVSTLELGDSALYLCASSSTRGTDTQYFGPGTRLTVL.

This CDR3 reads CASSYSERGDYEQYF. The CDR3 DNA reads TGTGCCAGCAGTTACTCGGAGCGGGGAGATTACGAGCAGTACTTC. The V call is TRBV6-5, the J call TRBJ2-7; 7 nucleotides agree with TRBD2. The CDR3 totals 15 residues. CDR1 MNHEY and CDR2 SVGAGI come from the germline V gene. Unmatched junction bases numbered 6, after V lost 0 bases and J lost 4 bases.

The J gene is TRBJ1-4, the V gene TRBV30; weak D call: TRBD1 (5 bases). The germline V gene has CDR1 GTSNPN and CDR2 SVGIG (reference sequence). Trimming took off 0 bases at V and 8 bases at J, with 16 bases between the two ends. CDR3 length: 15 amino acids. The CDR3 nucleotides are TGTGCCTGGAGTGTCGCGCAGGGAAGTACGGAAAAACTGTTTTTT. It is translated as CAWSVAQGSTEKLFF.

This clone was found once. This sequence joins TRBV3-1 (or the pseudogene TRBV3-2) and TRBJ1-4; possibly TRBD1 for D (5 bases). Germline CDR1 is LGHDT and CDR2 is YNNKEL (reference sequence). This CDR3 is 15 amino acids long. V dropped 1 base and J dropped 4 bases, with 10 bases sitting between them. As DNA, the CDR3 is TGTGCCAGCAGCCAAGGGGGGGAAATTAATGAAAAACTGTTTTTT. Translation gives CASSQGGEINEKLFF.

The genes are TRBV6-5 and TRBJ1-1, with 11 positions matching TRBD1. CDR1 and CDR2 from the germline V gene are MNHEY and SVGAGI. The CDR3 is made up of 14 amino acids. J lost 7 bases, V lost 6 bases, and 7 bases had no gene match. CDR3 DNA: TGTGCCAGCAGGGACCCGGGACAGGGGGTTGAAGCTTTCTTT. Amino acids: CASRDPGQGVEAFF.

The V call is TRBV19, the J call TRBJ1-6, with 10 bases aligning to TRBD1. The CDR3 loop spans 14 amino acids. Trimming at V came to 4 bases and at J to 10 bases, leaving 4 bases not matched to a gene. Germline V gene sequence: CDR1 LNHDA, CDR2 SQIVND (reference sequence). The CDR3 is CASSTTGGRSPLHF. The CDR3, as DNA: TGTGCCAGTAGTACGACAGGGGGCCGCTCACCCCTCCACTTT.